The rows below give T cell receptor beta chains drawn from one sample of a study of blood T cell repertoires in COVID-19. TCRdb's table, derived via immunoSEQ multiplex PCR, lists solely in-frame clones and lacks some. The top ten clones hold 10% to 15% of a sample with approximately 440,000 clones, around 89% of them seen once. The sample taken for sequencing was peripheral blood. Every receptor here comes from a woman between 45 and 60 years old with COVID-19, enrolled during active disease. CDR3s include the opening cysteine and the closing phenylalanine or tryptophan. A D gene is named only where the DNA matches it firmly. A clone size is listed for some rows: how often the clone was seen (once, few, many), or a class if it is expanded.

V,size,D,J,CDR3,DNA
TRBV2,NA,NA,TRBJ1-6,CASTLGRGASPLHF,TGTGCCAGCACCTTGGGCAGGGGAGCTTCACCCCTCCACTTT
TRBV27,NA,TRBD1,TRBJ1-2,CASRSEDRVNGYTF,TGTGCCAGCAGGTCTGAGGACAGGGTTAATGGCTACACCTTC
TRBV19,NA,NA,TRBJ1-1,CASQAERNTEAFF,TGTGCCAGTCAAGCCGAACGTAACACTGAAGCTTTCTTT
TRBV28,NA,NA,TRBJ1-1,CASSLGQTKGTEAFF,TGTGCCAGCAGTTTAGGACAGACAAAGGGGACTGAAGCTTTCTTT
TRBV6-6,NA,NA,TRBJ2-7,CASSPRGGSARSREQYF,TGTGCCAGCAGTCCACGAGGAGGAAGTGCGCGGAGCAGGGAGCAGTACTTC
TRBV3-1/TRBV3-2,NA,NA,TRBJ2-1,CASSQELASSYNEQFF,TGTGCCAGCAGCCAGGAGCTAGCGAGCTCCTACAATGAGCAGTTCTTC
TRBV30,NA,TRBD1,TRBJ2-2,CACLTGTGELFF,TGTGCCTGCCTGACAGGGACCGGGGAGCTGTTTTTT
TRBV19,NA,TRBD1,TRBJ2-2,CASSIDRFDRATGELFF,TGTGCCAGTAGTATAGATCGGTTCGACAGGGCCACCGGGGAGCTGTTTTTT
TRBV11-2,NA,NA,TRBJ1-2,CASSLDRLDGYTF,TGTGCCAGCAGCTTAGATAGACTCGATGGCTACACCTTC
TRBV7-9,NA,NA,TRBJ1-4,CASSPTGGRVLNEKLFF,TGTGCCAGCAGCCCCACCGGGGGGCGAGTCTTAAATGAAAAACTGTTTTTT
TRBV7-8,NA,NA,TRBJ2-5,CASSGADGQETQYF,TGTGCCAGCAGCGGGGCTGACGGCCAAGAGACCCAGTACTTC
TRBV6-6,NA,NA,TRBJ2-7,CASRAGDRQYF,TGTGCCAGCAGGGCAGGGGATAGGCAGTACTTC
TRBV7-9,NA,NA,TRBJ1-4,CASSLKRANNFATNEKLFF,TGTGCCAGCAGCCTTAAGAGGGCCAATAACTTTGCAACTAATGAAAAACTGTTTTTT
TRBV6-4,NA,NA,TRBJ2-3,CASSDTGYEAGTDTQYF,TGTGCCAGCAGTGACACCGGGTACGAGGCTGGCACAGATACGCAGTATTTT
TRBV6-1,NA,TRBD1,TRBJ1-1,CASREDRDAEAFF,TGTGCCAGCAGGGAAGACAGGGACGCTGAAGCTTTCTTT
TRBV30,NA,NA,TRBJ1-5,CAWSYRGNQPQHF,TGTGCCTGGAGTTACAGGGGCAATCAGCCCCAGCATTTT
TRBV12-3/TRBV12-4,NA,NA,TRBJ2-7,CASSYGSAREQYF,TGTGCCAGCAGTTACGGGAGTGCTCGGGAGCAGTACTTC
TRBV29-1,NA,NA,TRBJ1-1,CSAAGGVNTEAFF,TGCAGCGCCGCTGGGGGGGTGAACACTGAAGCTTTCTTT
TRBV5-1,NA,NA,TRBJ2-4,CASSLNPSEAKNIQYF,TGCGCCAGCAGCTTGAACCCTTCTGAGGCCAAAAACATTCAGTACTTC
TRBV2,NA,NA,TRBJ2-5,CASSDRRGETQYF,TGTGCCAGCAGTGACAGGCGGGGTGAGACCCAGTACTTC
TRBV12-3/TRBV12-4,NA,NA,TRBJ1-1,CASSLSGWTEAFF,TGTGCCAGCAGTTTATCGGGGTGGACTGAAGCTTTCTTT
TRBV11-2,NA,NA,TRBJ1-2,CASSPGGSGYGYTF,TGTGCCAGCAGCCCCGGAGGGTCGGGCTATGGCTACACCTTC
TRBV11-2,once,NA,TRBJ1-4,CASSLERAPTSNEKLFF,TGTGCCAGCAGCTTAGAGCGGGCACCTACCTCTAATGAAAAACTGTTTTTT
TRBV4-2,NA,NA,TRBJ2-5,CASSQVSTGDSGTQYF,TGTGCCAGCAGCCAAGTCTCTACAGGGGACTCCGGGACCCAGTACTTC
TRBV6-1,NA,TRBD2,TRBJ2-3,CASSELAGYTDTQYF,TGTGCCAGCAGTGAGCTAGCGGGTTACACAGATACGCAGTATTTT
TRBV6-1,NA,NA,TRBJ2-3,CASSDRGTGGTDTQYF,TGTGCCAGCAGTGATAGAGGAACGGGGGGCACAGATACGCAGTATTTT
TRBV9,NA,NA,TRBJ2-1,CASSDTSSAHGEQFF,TGTGCCAGCAGCGATACTAGCAGCGCCCACGGTGAGCAGTTCTTC
TRBV27,NA,TRBD1,TRBJ1-1,CASSLSPWTGGLGTEAFF,TGTGCCAGCAGTTTATCTCCCTGGACAGGGGGACTGGGCACTGAAGCTTTCTTT
TRBV27,NA,NA,TRBJ1-1,CASTPDRGGTEAFF,TGTGCCAGCACTCCCGACCGGGGAGGCACTGAAGCTTTCTTT
TRBV6-5,NA,TRBD2,TRBJ2-5,CAATSLETQYF,TGTGCCGCGACTAGCTTAGAGACCCAGTACTTC
TRBV7-8,NA,TRBD1,TRBJ2-7,CASSRDRAPYEQYF,TGTGCCAGCAGCAGGGACAGGGCGCCCTACGAGCAGTACTTC
TRBV7-2,NA,TRBD2,TRBJ2-1,CASSQGLAGNNEQFF,TGTGCCAGCAGCCAAGGACTAGCGGGGAATAATGAGCAGTTCTTC
TRBV5-6,NA,NA,TRBJ2-7,CASSLGLTEGGEQYF,TGTGCCAGCAGCTTGGGCCTGACGGAAGGGGGCGAGCAGTACTTC
TRBV14,NA,NA,TRBJ2-7,CASSAGPNRHEQYF,TGTGCCAGCAGCGCGGGACCTAACCGACACGAGCAGTACTTC
TRBV4-1,NA,TRBD1,TRBJ1-5,CASSHESGWTGDQPQHF,TGCGCCAGCAGCCACGAAAGCGGTTGGACAGGGGACCAGCCCCAGCATTTT
TRBV19,NA,NA,TRBJ1-4,CASSEKGNRVANEKLFF,TGTGCCAGTAGTGAAAAAGGGAACAGGGTTGCTAATGAAAAACTGTTTTTT
TRBV18,NA,TRBD1,TRBJ2-3,CATAGLGQDTDTQYF,TGTGCCACCGCGGGTCTGGGACAGGACACAGATACGCAGTATTTT
TRBV19,NA,NA,TRBJ2-7,CASSPPGGPYEQYF,TGTGCCAGTAGTCCCCCCGGGGGTCCCTACGAGCAGTACTTC